The rows below give T cell receptor beta chains drawn from one sample of a study of T cells in localized non-small cell lung cancer. Produced via immunoSEQ multiplex PCR; TCRdb's table is partial and in-frame only. This table holds almost 20,000 clones, 70% to 90% found once. The sequencing here drew on peripheral blood, taken before any cancer treatment. These receptors all stem from a man aged 35 to 69 with stage I lung adenocarcinoma. Each CDR3 is given with its conserved first and last residue. The D gene is left open where the match is weak. Rows may omit the clone size; those that give it use once, few, many or a size class.

clone size,D gene,V gene,J gene,CDR3 protein,CDR3 DNA
NA,TRBD2,TRBV10-3,TRBJ2-2,CAISESLAGGNTGELFF,TGTGCCATCAGTGAGTCCCTAGCGGGAGGCAACACCGGGGAGCTGTTTTTT
once,NA,TRBV7-8,TRBJ2-7,CASNPGALLSYEQYF,TGTGCCAGCAACCCTGGGGCTCTACTCTCCTACGAGCAGTACTTC
few,NA,TRBV19,TRBJ2-5,CASTDGQGPKETQYF,TGTGCCAGTACGGATGGGCAGGGCCCCAAGGAGACCCAGTACTTC
NA,NA,TRBV6-6,TRBJ1-5,CASRTGNQPQHF,TGTGCCAGTAGGACAGGCAATCAGCCCCAGCATTTT
NA,NA,TRBV19,TRBJ1-2,CASSEQVYGYTF,TGTGCCAGTAGTGAACAGGTCTATGGCTACACCTTC
NA,TRBD1,TRBV29-1,TRBJ2-7,CSGRITGAHEQYF,TGCAGCGGCAGGATAACAGGGGCCCACGAGCAGTACTTC
NA,NA,TRBV15,TRBJ2-7,CATSRDWEISYEQYF,TGTGCCACCAGCAGAGACTGGGAGATCTCCTACGAGCAGTACTTC
NA,TRBD1,TRBV18,TRBJ2-1,CASGQGVVLSEQFF,TGTGCCAGTGGACAGGGCGTCGTGTTAAGTGAGCAGTTCTTC
NA,NA,TRBV19,TRBJ1-6,CASKPAGEEPEDSPLHF,TGTGCCAGTAAACCTGCTGGCGAGGAGCCCGAGGATTCACCCCTCCACTTT
NA,NA,TRBV12-5,TRBJ1-2,CASGLVEGNPNYGYTF,TGTGCTAGTGGTTTGGTAGAGGGAAACCCTAACTATGGCTACACCTTC
NA,NA,TRBV19,TRBJ2-7,CASRTGDKINEQYF,TGTGCCAGCCGAACAGGAGATAAAATCAACGAGCAGTACTTC
NA,NA,TRBV7-9,TRBJ1-2,CASSPFPNYGYTF,TGTGCCAGCAGCCCATTTCCTAACTATGGCTACACCTTC
NA,NA,TRBV5-1,TRBJ2-2,CASSLVEFGELFF,TGCGCCAGCAGCTTGGTCGAGTTCGGGGAGCTGTTTTTT
NA,TRBD1,TRBV2,TRBJ2-2,CASTGQGVTGELFF,TGTGCCAGCACAGGACAGGGGGTCACCGGGGAGCTGTTTTTT
NA,TRBD2,TRBV30,TRBJ2-2,CAWSVRLAGPRVAGELFF,TGTGCCTGGAGTGTACGGCTAGCGGGTCCAAGGGTGGCCGGGGAGCTGTTTTTT
NA,NA,TRBV10-3,TRBJ1-6,CAISAGPHLSPLHF,TGTGCCATCAGTGCGGGCCCGCATCTATCACCCCTCCACTTT
NA,NA,TRBV28,TRBJ2-1,CASSLSSYNEQFF,TGTGCCAGCAGTTTAAGCTCCTACAATGAGCAGTTCTTC
NA,NA,TRBV30,TRBJ2-6,CAWARGSGANVLTF,TGTGCCTGGGCCAGGGGTTCTGGGGCCAACGTCCTGACTTTC
once,NA,TRBV6-5,TRBJ1-3,CASRAGAGNTIYF,TGTGCCAGCAGAGCAGGGGCTGGAAACACCATATATTTT
NA,TRBD1,TRBV28,TRBJ1-2,CASRRQGPNYGYTF,TGTGCCAGCAGAAGACAGGGGCCGAACTATGGCTACACCTTC
NA,NA,TRBV5-6,TRBJ2-7,CASRLEGLGEQYF,TGTGCCAGCAGATTAGAGGGGTTGGGGGAGCAGTACTTC
NA,TRBD1,TRBV19,TRBJ1-1,CASSTGTGGTEAFF,TGTGCCAGTAGTACTGGGACAGGGGGCACTGAAGCTTTCTTT
NA,TRBD1,TRBV19,TRBJ2-2,CASRVGTENTGELFF,TGTGCCAGTAGGGTCGGGACAGAGAACACCGGGGAGCTGTTTTTT
once,NA,TRBV6-6,TRBJ2-7,CASSSTGGGEQYF,TGTGCCAGCAGTTCGACAGGTGGTGGCGAGCAGTACTTC
NA,NA,TRBV25-1,TRBJ2-5,CASSGSQGMGETQYF,TGTGCCAGCAGTGGATCCCAGGGGATGGGGGAGACCCAGTACTTC
NA,NA,TRBV5-1,TRBJ1-3,CASRRSSGNTIYF,TGCGCCAGCCGGCGGAGCTCTGGAAACACCATATATTTT
NA,NA,TRBV30,TRBJ2-5,CAWQWGQESSPQYF,TGTGCCTGGCAGTGGGGGCAGGAGAGCTCGCCCCAGTACTTC
NA,NA,TRBV13,TRBJ2-5,CASSLETVWGQETQYF,TGTGCCAGCAGCTTAGAAACTGTGTGGGGCCAAGAGACCCAGTACTTC
NA,NA,TRBV6-5,TRBJ1-6,CASRLQGFGESPLHF,TGTGCCAGCAGACTACAGGGATTTGGGGAGTCACCCCTCCACTTT
NA,NA,TRBV18,TRBJ2-7,CASSPMAPSYEQYF,TGTGCCAGCTCCCCGATGGCTCCCTCCTACGAGCAGTACTTC
once,TRBD2,TRBV5-6,TRBJ2-7,CASSAGTSTYEQYF,TGTGCCAGCAGCGCCGGGACTAGCACCTACGAGCAGTACTTC
NA,TRBD2,TRBV2,TRBJ2-7,CASRRLAGGPEEQYF,TGTGCCAGCAGAAGACTAGCGGGAGGGCCGGAAGAGCAGTACTTC
NA,TRBD2,TRBV27,TRBJ2-2,CASRPLGSGRANTGELFF,TGTGCCAGCAGGCCTTTGGGGAGCGGGAGGGCGAACACCGGGGAGCTGTTTTTT
NA,NA,TRBV18,TRBJ1-6,CASSRVDGAHSPLHF,TGTGCCAGCTCACGCGTAGACGGAGCTCATTCACCCCTCCACTTT
NA,TRBD1,TRBV10-3,TRBJ2-3,CAISDLTGGTDTQYF,TGTGCCATCAGTGACCTGACAGGGGGCACAGATACGCAGTATTTT
once,NA,TRBV11-2,TRBJ2-1,CASSLELGPMEEQFF,TGTGCCAGCAGCTTAGAGTTAGGGCCGATGGAGGAGCAGTTCTTC
NA,NA,TRBV14,TRBJ2-5,CASSQDRTTTQYF,TGTGCCAGCAGCCAAGATCGTACCACGACCCAGTACTTC
NA,TRBD1,TRBV4-1,TRBJ2-7,CASSQGGQGAHEQYF,TGCGCCAGCAGCCAAGGGGGACAGGGGGCCCACGAGCAGTACTTC
NA,NA,TRBV18,TRBJ1-1,CASSPREGTEAFF,TGTGCCAGCTCACCCAGGGAAGGCACTGAAGCTTTCTTT
NA,TRBD1,TRBV5-6,TRBJ1-2,CASSLGRGRNGYTF,TGTGCCAGCAGCTTGGGCAGGGGGCGGAATGGCTACACCTTC
NA,TRBD2,TRBV9,TRBJ2-1,CASSVSGVHHNEQFF,TGTGCCAGCAGCGTAAGCGGGGTCCACCACAATGAACAGTTCTTC
NA,NA,TRBV20-1,TRBJ1-1,CSAPGPTEAFF,TGCAGTGCCCCCGGGCCCACTGAAGCTTTCTTT
NA,TRBD1,TRBV28,TRBJ1-1,CASSPQQGGTEAFF,TGTGCCAGCAGTCCACAACAGGGGGGCACTGAAGCTTTCTTT
NA,TRBD1,TRBV4-2,TRBJ2-7,CASSQETGTGSYEQYF,TGTGCCAGCAGCCAAGAAACCGGGACAGGTTCCTACGAGCAGTACTTC
once,TRBD1,TRBV6-1,TRBJ1-1,CASSDNGQGTTEAFF,TGTGCCAGCAGTGATAATGGACAGGGGACCACTGAAGCTTTCTTT
NA,NA,TRBV7-2,TRBJ2-7,CASSLERGEQYF,TGTGCCAGCAGCCTGGAGAGGGGGGAGCAGTACTTC
NA,NA,TRBV7-3,TRBJ2-1,CASSLDNHGNEQFF,TGTGCCAGCAGCTTAGACAATCATGGGAATGAGCAGTTCTTC
NA,NA,TRBV5-1,TRBJ2-6,CASSLGNMISGANVLTF,TGCGCCAGCAGCTTGGGTAATATGATATCTGGGGCCAACGTCCTGACTTTC
NA,TRBD1,TRBV6-5,TRBJ1-1,CASRVGGRGTEAFF,TGTGCCAGCAGAGTAGGGGGCAGGGGCACTGAAGCTTTCTTT
NA,NA,TRBV25-1,TRBJ2-1,CASSENHEQFF,TGTGCCAGCAGTGAAAATCATGAGCAGTTCTTC
few,TRBD1,TRBV5-1,TRBJ2-7,CASSFLTGTGAVQYF,TGCGCCAGCAGCTTCCTTACCGGGACAGGGGCAGTGCAGTACTTC
NA,TRBD2,TRBV5-4,TRBJ2-1,CASSPSGGPANEQFF,TGTGCCAGCAGCCCTTCGGGGGGGCCGGCCAATGAGCAGTTCTTC
NA,TRBD1,TRBV6-1,TRBJ1-4,CASRGTGRGEKLFF,TGTGCCAGCAGGGGGACAGGTCGTGGGGAAAAACTGTTTTTT
once,TRBD1,TRBV6-7,TRBJ1-2,CASTITGGGCHGYTF,TGTGCCAGCACGATCACAGGGGGCGGTTGTCATGGCTACACCTTC
NA,NA,TRBV23-1,TRBJ1-2,CASSQYRDGYGYTF,TGCGCCAGCAGTCAATACAGGGACGGCTATGGCTACACCTTC
NA,NA,TRBV19,TRBJ2-1,CASSTPSYNEQFF,TGTGCCAGTAGTACTCCCAGCTACAATGAGCAGTTCTTC
NA,NA,TRBV14,TRBJ1-3,CASSQDLGATIYF,TGTGCCAGCAGCCAAGATCTCGGGGCCACCATATATTTT
NA,NA,TRBV7-2,TRBJ2-1,CASSFLMSSYNEQFF,TGTGCCAGCAGCTTCCTCATGAGCTCCTACAATGAGCAGTTCTTC